The next 17 T cell receptor beta chains were all read from a single sample in a study of blood T cells in healthy people across ages. Primers used in a second PCR of roughly 6 to 11 cycles were a sample-barcoded 5' primer and a J-beta primer mix. MiXCR was run by TCRdb on the 5' RACE reads, yielding one entry per CDR3 protein. The sample contains 650,000 or so distinct CDR3 sequences, 52% of which appear only once. Sequencing input: blood. All receptors derive from a woman of 80 years or more in good health.

CDR3 in amino acids: CASSLGLGTGGSDEQFF. CDR3 nucleotides: TGTGCCAGCAGCTTAGGCCTTGGGACAGGGGGCTCGGATGAGCAGTTCTTC. V usage is TRBV7-2 and J usage is TRBJ2-1; TRBD1 agrees at 12 bases. Germline V gene lookup returns CDR1 SGHTA and CDR2 FQGNSA. Germline trimming cut 1 base from V and 8 bases from J; bases unmatched to any gene: 9. The CDR3 sequence is 17 residues long.

CDR3 region: CASSVLAGGLREQFF. The CDR3 nucleotides are TGTGCCAGCAGCGTCCTAGCGGGGGGGCTCCGTGAGCAGTTCTTC. The chain couples TRBV7-3 to TRBJ2-1; TRBD2 aligns across 12 bases. Germline trimming cut 5 bases from V and 9 bases from J; bases unmatched to any gene: 8. This CDR3 contains 15 residues. Germline values: CDR1 SGHTA, CDR2 FQGTGA.

This clonotype was counted many times. V is TRBV4-1 and J is TRBJ2-1; no reliable D call. The germline V gene has CDR1 MGHRA and CDR2 YSYEKL. There are 15 residues in the CDR3. Trimming took 3 bases from V and 7 from J, leaving 16 bases between them. The CDR3 DNA follows: TGCGCCAGCAGCCAGCCTTCGACCCTTACGAATGAGCAGTTCTTC. Its protein product is CASSQPSTLTNEQFF.

Comments on this clonotype: This clone may be a read error of a much larger clone one base away. The chain uses TRBV7-2 and TRBJ2-7; D remains unclear. The CDR3 has 13 residues. Germline V CDR1 and CDR2: SGHTA, FQGNSA. CDR3 in amino acids: CASSLTVSYGQYF. The CDR3 DNA reads TGTGCCAGCAGCTTAACTGTCTCCTACGGGCAGTACTTC. The full variable domain, in which reference TRBV7-2 and TRBJ2-7 provide the parts outside the CDR3, is GAGVSQSPSNKVTEKGKDVELRCDPISGHTALYWYRQSLGQGLEFLIYFQGNSAPDKSGLPSDRFSAERTGGSVSTLTIQRTQQEDSAVYLCASSLTVSYGQYFGPGTRLTVT.

The V and J genes are TRBV7-2 and TRBJ2-7, with D possibly TRBD1 on 5 matching bases. The germline CDR1 and CDR2 sequences are SGHTA and FQGNSA. This CDR3 has 15 amino acids. Trimming cost V 6 bases and J 5 bases, with 20 bases left between them. The chain's CDR3 is CASSLTGERGHEQYF. As DNA, the CDR3 is TGTGCCAGCAGTTTAACGGGCGAAAGGGGCCACGAGCAGTACTTC.

This clonotype was picked up many times. The rearrangement links TRBV6-5 to TRBJ2-7, with D perhaps matching TRBD1 or TRBD2 (5 bases each). Germline V gene lookup returns CDR1 MNHEY and CDR2 SVGAGI. This CDR3 comprises 15 residues. V was cut by 6 bases and J by 0 bases, with 15 bases left in between. This CDR3 is CASSPLGRDSYEQYF. The CDR3 nucleotides read TGTGCCAGCAGCCCGTTGGGACGGGACTCCTACGAGCAGTACTTC.

The chain has TRBV7-2 and TRBJ2-7; no definite D call. The V end lost 7 bases, the J end lost 6 bases, and 19 bases lay between the germline ends. This CDR3 is 14 amino acids long. CDR1 and CDR2 (germline): SGHTA, FQGNSA. CDR3 sequence (DNA): TGTGCCAGCACCGGCAGCCGGTCGCTGGGCGAGCAGTACTTC. This gives the protein CASTGSRSLGEQYF.

The chain carries TRBV29-1 and TRBJ1-1, with D unresolved. Trimming took 6 bases from V and 0 from J, leaving 11 bases between them. Germline V gene lookup returns CDR1 SQVTM and CDR2 ANQGSEA. CDR3 length: 13 residues. The CDR3, as DNA: TGCAGCGTCCTCACACCTTTGAACACTGAAGCTTTCTTT. Translation: CSVLTPLNTEAFF.

CDR3 DNA sequence: TGTGCCAGCAGCGGGGGACAGCCCACAGATACGCAGTATTTT. Translation gives CASSGGQPTDTQYF. The chain is built from TRBV12-3 or TRBV12-4 and TRBJ2-3; possibly TRBD1 for D (7 bases). The V end was cut by 6 bases, the J end by 2 bases, with 12 bases between. The CDR3 is 14 residues long.

This clonotype showed up many times. The chain links TRBV4-2 to TRBJ2-3; TRBD2 aligns across 8 bases. The junction had 10 bases not matched to a gene; V was cut back by 0 bases and J by 2 bases. Germline CDR1 reads LGHNA; CDR2 reads YNFKEQ. The CDR3 has 18 amino acids. The CDR3 here is CASSQDRWRGDYTDTQYF. CDR3 in DNA: TGTGCCAGCAGCCAAGATCGTTGGCGGGGGGATTACACAGATACGCAGTATTTT.

This clonotype was seen at least ten times. This sequence joins TRBV27 and TRBJ2-7, with 12 bases matching TRBD2. Per the germline V gene, CDR1 is MNHEY and CDR2 is SMNVEV (reference sequence). This CDR3 contains 14 residues. V was pared by 4 bases and J by 2 bases, with 0 bases of the junction left unmatched. This chain's CDR3 is CASSWTSGAYEQYF. DNA of the CDR3: TGTGCCAGCAGTTGGACTAGCGGGGCCTACGAGCAGTACTTC.

The chain combines TRBV5-1 with TRBJ2-5, with a possible D match to TRBD1 (5 bases). V lost 1 base and J lost 1, with 8 bases in between. The germline V gene has CDR1 SGHRS and CDR2 YFSETQ. This CDR3 has 14 residues. The CDR3 loop reads CASSLSRVQETQYF. CDR3 DNA sequence: TGCGCCAGCAGCTTGTCCAGGGTCCAAGAGACCCAGTACTTC.

In nucleotides, the CDR3 is TGTGCCAGCAAAAAAGACGCTCTAAACATTCAGTACTTC. It yields the protein CASKKDALNIQYF. The chain employs TRBV2 and TRBJ2-7; D not certain. The end of the DNA fits TRBJ2-4 better, so the J call may be wrong. Germline V gene lookup returns CDR1 SNHLY and CDR2 FYNNEI. This CDR3 is built from 13 residues.

About this clonotype: This may be a read error: a much more frequent sequence differs by one nucleotide. The chain links TRBV2 to TRBJ2-4, with D possibly matching TRBD2 (6 bases). Gene TRBJ2-5 matches the end of the DNA better, so the J call may be wrong. Germline V gene sequence: CDR1 SNHLY, CDR2 FYNNEI. The CDR3 totals 14 residues. CDR3 sequence: CANRLGLSGWTQYF. In DNA form, the CDR3 reads TGTGCCAACAGGCTTGGACTATCCGGTTGGACCCAGTACTTC.

The genes are TRBV11-2 and TRBJ2-7, with 9 bases aligning to TRBD2. Germline V lookup: CDR1 SGHAT, CDR2 FQNNGV. The CDR3 extends over 15 amino acids. V lost 5 bases and J lost 5; bases outside the gene matches: 10. In nucleotides, the CDR3 is TGTGCCAGCAGCCAATTAAGCGGGGGGCTGGACGAGCAGTACTTC. Residues: CASSQLSGGLDEQYF.

This clonotype was picked up one time. A much larger clone differs from this one at a single base, so this may be a read error. This chain joins TRBV11-3 and TRBJ2-7; 10 bases align to TRBD2. This CDR3 is 15 amino acids long. The germline gives CDR1 SGHNT, CDR2 YENEEA. V gave up 1 base and J gave up 5 bases; unmatched junction bases: 5. CDR3 coding DNA: TGTGCCAGCAGCTTAGTCCCTAGCGGGAGCAACGAGCAGTACTTC. This codes for CASSLVPSGSNEQYF. The full variable domain, completed using reference TRBV11-3 and TRBJ2-7, is EAGVVQSPRYKIIEKKQPVAFWCNPISGHNTLYWYLQNLGQGPELLIRYENEEAVDDSQLPKDRFSAERLKGVDSTLKIQPAELGDSAVYLCASSLVPSGSNEQYFGPGTRLTVT.

This clonotype was observed many times. The rearrangement links TRBV20-1 to TRBJ2-1; D is uncertain. Trimming took 6 bases from V and 3 from J, leaving 12 bases between them. This CDR3 spans 13 amino acids. Germline-derived CDR1 and CDR2 are DFQATT and SNEGSKA (reference sequence). The CDR3, as DNA: TGCAGTGCCCTCCACGGAGTCTACAATGAGCAGTTCTTC. Translation: CSALHGVYNEQFF.